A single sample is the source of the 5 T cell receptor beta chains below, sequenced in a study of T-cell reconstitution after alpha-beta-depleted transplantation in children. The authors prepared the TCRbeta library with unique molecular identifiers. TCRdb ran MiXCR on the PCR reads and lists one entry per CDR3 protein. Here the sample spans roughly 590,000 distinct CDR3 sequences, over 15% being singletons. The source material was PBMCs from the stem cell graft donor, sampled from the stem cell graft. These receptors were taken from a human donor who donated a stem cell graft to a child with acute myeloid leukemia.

The CDR3 bases are TGTGCCAGCAGTTTAGCAGGACTCGGGCCCCAGCATTTT. Encoded protein: CASSLAGLGPQHF. V gene TRBV12-3 or TRBV12-4 combines with J gene TRBJ1-5; no clear D gene. CDR3 size: 13 residues. V was cut by 0 bases and J by 9 bases, with 9 bases left in between.

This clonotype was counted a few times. The CDR3 region is CASSLYPGTGLTGELFF. For the CDR3, the DNA is TGTGCCAGCAGCTTGTATCCTGGGACAGGACTAACCGGGGAGCTGTTTTTT. V is TRBV5-6 and J is TRBJ2-2, with TRBD1 identical over 8 bases. Germline V gene lookup returns CDR1 SGHDT and CDR2 YYEEEE. This CDR3 has 17 residues. Losses at the gene ends were 1 base for V and 5 bases for J; bases not matched to a gene: 10.

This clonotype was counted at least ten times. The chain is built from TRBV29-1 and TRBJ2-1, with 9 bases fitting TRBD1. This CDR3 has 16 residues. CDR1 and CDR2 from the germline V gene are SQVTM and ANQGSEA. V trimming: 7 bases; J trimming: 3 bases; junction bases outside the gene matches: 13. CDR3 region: CSASGNRGRFYNEQFF. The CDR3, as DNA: TGCAGCGCGAGCGGAAACAGGGGGCGCTTCTACAATGAGCAGTTCTTC.

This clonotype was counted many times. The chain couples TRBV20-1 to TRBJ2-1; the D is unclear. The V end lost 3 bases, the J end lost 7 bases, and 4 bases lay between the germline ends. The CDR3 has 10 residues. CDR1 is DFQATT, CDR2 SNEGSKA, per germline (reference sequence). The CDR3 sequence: CSARWNEQFF. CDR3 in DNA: TGCAGTGCTAGGTGGAATGAGCAGTTCTTC.

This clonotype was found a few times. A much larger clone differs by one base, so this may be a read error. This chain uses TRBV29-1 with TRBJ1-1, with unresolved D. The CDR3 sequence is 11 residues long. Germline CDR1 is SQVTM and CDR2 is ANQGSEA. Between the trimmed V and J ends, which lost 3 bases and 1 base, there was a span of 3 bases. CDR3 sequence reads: CSVDTNTEAFF. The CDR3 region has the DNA TGCAGCGTTGATACGAACACTGAAGCTTTCTTT.